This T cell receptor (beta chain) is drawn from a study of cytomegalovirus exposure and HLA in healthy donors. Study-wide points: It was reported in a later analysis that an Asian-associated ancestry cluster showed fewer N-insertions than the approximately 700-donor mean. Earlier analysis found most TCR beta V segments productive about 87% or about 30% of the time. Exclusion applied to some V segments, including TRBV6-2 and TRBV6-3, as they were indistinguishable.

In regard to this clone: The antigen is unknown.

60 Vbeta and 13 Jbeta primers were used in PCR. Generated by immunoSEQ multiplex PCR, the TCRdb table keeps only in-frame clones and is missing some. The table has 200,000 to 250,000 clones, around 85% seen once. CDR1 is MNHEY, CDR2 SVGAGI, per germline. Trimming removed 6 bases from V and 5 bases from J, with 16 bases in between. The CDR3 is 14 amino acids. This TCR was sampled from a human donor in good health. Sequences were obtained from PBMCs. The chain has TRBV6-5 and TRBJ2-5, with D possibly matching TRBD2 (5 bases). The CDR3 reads CASRHVLTGETQYF. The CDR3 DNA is TGTGCCAGCAGACACGTTCTAACGGGGGAGACCCAGTACTTC.